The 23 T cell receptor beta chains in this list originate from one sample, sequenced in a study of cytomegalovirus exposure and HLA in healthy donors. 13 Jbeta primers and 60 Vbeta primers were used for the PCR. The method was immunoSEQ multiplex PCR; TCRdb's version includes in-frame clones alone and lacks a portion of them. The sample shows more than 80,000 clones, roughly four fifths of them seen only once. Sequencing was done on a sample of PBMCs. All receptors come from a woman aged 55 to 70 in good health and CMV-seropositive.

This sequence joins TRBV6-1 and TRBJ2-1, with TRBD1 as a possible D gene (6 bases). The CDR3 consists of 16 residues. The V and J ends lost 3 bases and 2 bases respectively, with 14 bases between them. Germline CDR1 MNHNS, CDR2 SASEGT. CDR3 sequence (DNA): TGTGCCAGCAGTGAGTCGGCAGGGGTGGCCTACAATGAGCAGTTCTTC. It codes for CASSESAGVAYNEQFF.

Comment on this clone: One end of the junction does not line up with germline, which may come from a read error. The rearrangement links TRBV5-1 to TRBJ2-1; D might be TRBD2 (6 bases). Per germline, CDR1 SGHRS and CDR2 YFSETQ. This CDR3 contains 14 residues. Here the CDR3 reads CASSLREVHNVQFF. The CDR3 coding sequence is TGCGCCAGCAGCTTGAGGGAGGTTCACAATGTGCAGTTCTTC.

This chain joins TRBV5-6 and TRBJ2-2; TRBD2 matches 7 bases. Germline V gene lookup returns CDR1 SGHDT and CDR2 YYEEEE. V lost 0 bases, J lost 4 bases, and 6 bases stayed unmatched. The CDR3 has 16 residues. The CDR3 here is CASSLGAGDGTGELFF. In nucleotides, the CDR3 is TGTGCCAGCAGCTTGGGCGCGGGAGATGGCACCGGGGAGCTGTTTTTT.

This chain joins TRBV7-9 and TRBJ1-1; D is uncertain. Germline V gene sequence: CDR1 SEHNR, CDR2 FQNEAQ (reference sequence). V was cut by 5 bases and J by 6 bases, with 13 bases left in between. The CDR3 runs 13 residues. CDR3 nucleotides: TGTGCCAGCAGCCCGCTGGGCGGGGCTGAAGCTTTCTTT. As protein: CASSPLGGAEAFF.

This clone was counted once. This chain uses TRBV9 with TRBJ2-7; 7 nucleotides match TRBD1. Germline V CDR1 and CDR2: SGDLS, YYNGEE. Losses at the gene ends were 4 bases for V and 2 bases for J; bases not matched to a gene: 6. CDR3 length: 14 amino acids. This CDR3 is CASSTLQGPYEQYF. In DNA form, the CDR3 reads TGTGCCAGCAGCACGCTACAGGGGCCCTACGAGCAGTACTTC.

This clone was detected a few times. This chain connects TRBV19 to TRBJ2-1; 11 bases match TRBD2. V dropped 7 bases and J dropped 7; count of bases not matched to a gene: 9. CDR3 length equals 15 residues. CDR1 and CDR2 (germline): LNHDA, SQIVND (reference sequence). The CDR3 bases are TGTGCCAGTACCAGACTAGCGGGGAATTTTAATGAGCAGTTCTTC. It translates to CASTRLAGNFNEQFF.

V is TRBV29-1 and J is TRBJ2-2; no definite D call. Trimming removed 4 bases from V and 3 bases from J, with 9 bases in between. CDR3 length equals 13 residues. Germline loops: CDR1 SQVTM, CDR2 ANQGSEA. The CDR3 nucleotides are TGCAGCGTTGCCAGCGCCGACACCGGGGAGCTGTTTTTT. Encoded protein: CSVASADTGELFF.

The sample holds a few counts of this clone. The CDR3 loop reads CSVPQGNPGDTQYF. CDR3 sequence (DNA): TGCAGCGTCCCCCAAGGTAATCCAGGAGATACGCAGTATTTT. The chain links TRBV29-1 to TRBJ2-3, with D hard to call. This CDR3 region has 14 residues. CDR1 and CDR2 (germline): SQVTM, ANQGSEA. V was pared by 6 bases and J by 5 bases, with 18 bases between.

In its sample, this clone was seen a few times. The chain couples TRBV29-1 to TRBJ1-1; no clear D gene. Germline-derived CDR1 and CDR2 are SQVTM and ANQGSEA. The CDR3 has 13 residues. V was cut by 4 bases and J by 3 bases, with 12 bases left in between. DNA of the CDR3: TGCAGCGTTGCTAGGACTCTGGACACTGAAGCTTTCTTT. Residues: CSVARTLDTEAFF.

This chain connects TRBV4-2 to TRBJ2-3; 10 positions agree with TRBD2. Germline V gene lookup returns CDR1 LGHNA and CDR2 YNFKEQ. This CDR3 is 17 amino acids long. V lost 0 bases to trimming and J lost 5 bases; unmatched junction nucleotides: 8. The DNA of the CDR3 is TGTGCCAGCAGCCAAGAAGGAGCGGGAGGGCCTGGAGATACGCAGTATTTT. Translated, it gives CASSQEGAGGPGDTQYF.

CDR3 sequence: CASSALGQGDQPQHF. CDR3 in DNA: TGTGCCAGTAGTGCCCTAGGACAGGGTGATCAGCCCCAGCATTTT. This chain connects TRBV19 to TRBJ1-5, with 8 bases fitting TRBD1. V lost 5 bases and J lost 5; bases outside the gene matches: 8. Per the germline V gene, CDR1 is LNHDA and CDR2 is SQIVND (reference sequence). The CDR3 has 15 amino acids. Based on the CDR3 plus reference TRBV19 and TRBJ1-5, the full variable domain is DGGITQSPKYLFRKEGQNVTLSCEQNLNHDAMYWYRQDPGQGLRLIYYSQIVNDFQKGDIAEGYSVSREKKESFPLTVTSAQKNPTAFYLCASSALGQGDQPQHFGDGTRLSIL.

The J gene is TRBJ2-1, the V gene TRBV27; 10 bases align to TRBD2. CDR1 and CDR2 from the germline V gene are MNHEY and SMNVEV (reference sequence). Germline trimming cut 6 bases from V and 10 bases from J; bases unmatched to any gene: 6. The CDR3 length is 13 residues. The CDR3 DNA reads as TGTGCCAGCAGGCTAGCGGGAGAATACGAGCAGTTCTTC. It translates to CASRLAGEYEQFF.

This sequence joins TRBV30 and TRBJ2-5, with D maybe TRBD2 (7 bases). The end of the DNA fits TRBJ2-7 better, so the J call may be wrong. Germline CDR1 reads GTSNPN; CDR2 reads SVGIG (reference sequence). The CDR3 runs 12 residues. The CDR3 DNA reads TGTGCCCAGGGGACTAACGAACCCGAGCAGTACTTC. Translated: CAQGTNEPEQYF.

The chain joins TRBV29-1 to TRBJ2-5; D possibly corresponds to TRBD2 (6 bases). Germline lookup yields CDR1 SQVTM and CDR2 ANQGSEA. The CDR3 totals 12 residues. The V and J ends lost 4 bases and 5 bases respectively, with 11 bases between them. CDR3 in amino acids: CSVGRVRETQYF. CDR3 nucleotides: TGCAGCGTTGGGAGGGTGCGGGAGACCCAGTACTTC.

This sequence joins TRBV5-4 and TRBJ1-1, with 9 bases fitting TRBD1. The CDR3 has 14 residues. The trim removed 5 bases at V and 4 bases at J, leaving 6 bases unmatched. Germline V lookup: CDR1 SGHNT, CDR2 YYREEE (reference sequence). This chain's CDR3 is CASSAGTGPTEAFF. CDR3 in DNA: TGTGCCAGCAGTGCCGGGACAGGGCCCACTGAAGCTTTCTTT. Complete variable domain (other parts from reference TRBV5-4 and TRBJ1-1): ETGVTQSPTHLIKTRGQQVTLRCSSQSGHNTVSWYQQALGQGPQFIFQYYREEENGRGNFPPRFSGLQFPNYSSELNVNALELDDSALYLCASSAGTGPTEAFFGQGTRLTVV.

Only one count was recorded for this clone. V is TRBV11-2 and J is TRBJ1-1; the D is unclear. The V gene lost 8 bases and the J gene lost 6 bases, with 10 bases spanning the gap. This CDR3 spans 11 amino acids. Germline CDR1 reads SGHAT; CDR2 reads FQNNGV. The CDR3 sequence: CASAELSEAFF. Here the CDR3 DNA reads TGTGCCAGCGCCGAGCTGTCTGAAGCTTTCTTT.

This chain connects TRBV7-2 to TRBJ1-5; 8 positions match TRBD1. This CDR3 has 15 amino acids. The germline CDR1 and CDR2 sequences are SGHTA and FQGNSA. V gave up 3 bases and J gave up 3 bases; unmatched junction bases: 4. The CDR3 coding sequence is TGTGCCAGCAGCTTTTCCAGGGGGCTCAATCAGCCCCAGCATTTT. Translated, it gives CASSFSRGLNQPQHF. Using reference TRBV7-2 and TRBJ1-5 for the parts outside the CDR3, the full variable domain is GAGVSQSPSNKVTEKGKDVELRCDPISGHTALYWYRQSLGQGLEFLIYFQGNSAPDKSGLPSDRFSAERTGGSVSTLTIQRTQQEDSAVYLCASSFSRGLNQPQHFGDGTRLSIL.

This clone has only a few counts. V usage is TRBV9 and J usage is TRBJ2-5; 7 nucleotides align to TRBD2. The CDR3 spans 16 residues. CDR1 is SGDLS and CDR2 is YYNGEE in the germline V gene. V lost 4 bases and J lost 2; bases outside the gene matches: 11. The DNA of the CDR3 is TGTGCCAGCAGCCGAGAGGGTAGCGGGCGGCAAGAGACCCAGTACTTC. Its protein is CASSREGSGRQETQYF. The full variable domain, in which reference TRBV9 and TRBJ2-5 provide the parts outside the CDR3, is DSGVTQTPKHLITATGQRVTLRCSPRSGDLSVYWYQQSLDQGLQFLIQYYNGEERAKGNILERFSAQQFPDLHSELNLSSLELGDSALYFCASSREGSGRQETQYFGPGTRLLVL.

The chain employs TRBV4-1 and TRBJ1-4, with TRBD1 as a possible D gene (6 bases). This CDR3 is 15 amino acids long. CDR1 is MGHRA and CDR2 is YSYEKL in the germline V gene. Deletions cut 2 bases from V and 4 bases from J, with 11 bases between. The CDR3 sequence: CASSQPTGINEKLFF. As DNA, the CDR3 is TGCGCCAGCAGCCAACCTACAGGGATTAATGAAAAACTGTTTTTT.

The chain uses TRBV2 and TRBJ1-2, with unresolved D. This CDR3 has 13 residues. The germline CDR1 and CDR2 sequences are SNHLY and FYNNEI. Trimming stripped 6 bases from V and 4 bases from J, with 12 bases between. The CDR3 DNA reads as TGTGCCAGCAGACTAGACATTGCCTATGGCTACACCTTC. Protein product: CASRLDIAYGYTF.

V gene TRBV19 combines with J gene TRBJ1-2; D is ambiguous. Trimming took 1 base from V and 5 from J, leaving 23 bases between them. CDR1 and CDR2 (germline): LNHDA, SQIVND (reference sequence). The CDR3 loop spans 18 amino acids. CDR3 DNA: TGTGCCAGTAGTATAGGACCCCTGGGCCTAACGACCTCTTATGGCTACACCTTC. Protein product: CASSIGPLGLTTSYGYTF.

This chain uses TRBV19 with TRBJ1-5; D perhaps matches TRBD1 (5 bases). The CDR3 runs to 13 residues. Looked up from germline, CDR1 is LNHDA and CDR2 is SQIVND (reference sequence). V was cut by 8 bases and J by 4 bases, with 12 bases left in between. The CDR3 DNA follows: TGTGCCAGTGCCGGGACTACGAATCAGCCCCAGCATTTT. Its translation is CASAGTTNQPQHF.

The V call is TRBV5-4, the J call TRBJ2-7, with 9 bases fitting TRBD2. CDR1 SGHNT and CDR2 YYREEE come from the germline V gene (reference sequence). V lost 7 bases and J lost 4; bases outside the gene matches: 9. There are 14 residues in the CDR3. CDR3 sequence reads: CASAVAGAVYEQYF. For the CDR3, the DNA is TGTGCCAGCGCTGTAGCGGGAGCGGTTTACGAGCAGTACTTC.